The T cell receptor beta chain described here comes from a study of OX40 agonist ivuxolimab in advanced cancers. Study observations and caveats: Partial responders receiving 0.1-3.0 mg/kg showed among the lowest clonal expansion.

On this clone itself: What it recognizes is unknown.

The germline V and J ends were trimmed by 0 bases and 0 bases, with 9 bases remaining between them. This CDR3 is 16 amino acids long. Germline V gene lookup returns CDR1 MNHEY and CDR2 SMNVEV (reference sequence). Data came from immunoSEQ multiplex PCR; TCRdb stores just in-frame clones and leaves some out. The data hold tens of thousands of clones, with about 83% observed a single time. Sequenced material: CD4+ or CD8+ T cells sorted from blood, taken in a trial of the OX40 agonist ivuxolimab. The chain carries TRBV27 and TRBJ1-5; D call uncertain. This sequence was found in an adult with an advanced solid tumor such as melanoma, head and neck, liver or kidney cancer. CDR3 loop: CASSLSAMVSNQPQHF. The DNA of the CDR3 is TGTGCCAGCAGTTTATCGGCCATGGTTAGCAATCAGCCCCAGCATTTT.